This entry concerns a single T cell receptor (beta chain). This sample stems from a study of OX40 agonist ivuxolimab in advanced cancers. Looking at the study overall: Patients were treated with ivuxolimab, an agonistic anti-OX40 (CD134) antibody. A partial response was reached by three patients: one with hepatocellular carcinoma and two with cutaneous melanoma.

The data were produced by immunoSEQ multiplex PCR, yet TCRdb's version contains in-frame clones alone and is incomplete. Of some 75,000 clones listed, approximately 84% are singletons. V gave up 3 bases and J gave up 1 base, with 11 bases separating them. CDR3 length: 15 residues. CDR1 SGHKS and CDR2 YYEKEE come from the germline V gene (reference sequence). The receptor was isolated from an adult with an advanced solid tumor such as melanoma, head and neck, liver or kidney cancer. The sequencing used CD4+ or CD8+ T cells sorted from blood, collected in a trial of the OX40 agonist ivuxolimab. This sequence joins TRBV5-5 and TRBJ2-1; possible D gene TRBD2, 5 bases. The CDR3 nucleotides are TGTGCCAGCAGCTATGTAGCGCATTCCTACAATGAGCAGTTCTTC. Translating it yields CASSYVAHSYNEQFF.